These 12 T cell receptor beta chains originate from one sample sequenced in a study of cytotoxic CD8 clonotypes in ibrutinib-treated CLL. Assay used: immunoSEQ multiplex PCR; TCRdb lists only in-frame clones, some missing. The profile shows some 160,000 clones, roughly 86% of them singletons. The sequences come from PBMCs, collected after 12 months of ibrutinib treatment. The receptors stem from a human donor with chronic lymphocytic leukemia.

This chain joins TRBV7-6 and TRBJ2-1; D is undetermined. Germline CDR1 reads SGHVS; CDR2 reads FNYEAQ. The CDR3 sequence is 12 residues long. Trimming stripped 6 bases from V and 7 bases from J, with 10 bases between. CDR3: CASSSLRNEQFF. The CDR3 DNA reads as TGTGCCAGCAGTTCTCTTCGGAATGAGCAGTTCTTC.

CDR3 coding DNA: TGTGCCAGCAGTGGGACAGGGACTAATCAGCCCCAGCATTTT. Amino acids: CASSGTGTNQPQHF. The chain carries TRBV6-1 and TRBJ1-5; 8 bases align to TRBD1. This CDR3 contains 14 residues. Germline V CDR1 and CDR2: MNHNS, SASEGT. The ends lost 4 bases at V and 4 bases at J; junction bases unmatched: 3.

In DNA, the CDR3 is TGCGCCAGCAGTCACACCCCTTCCGGGGAGCTGTTTTTT. This sequence encodes CASSHTPSGELFF. J is TRBJ2-2 and V is TRBV23-1; D unresolved. TRBV23-1 is an ORF for which the function is uncertain. The ends were cut back, 3 bases at V and 6 bases at J, with 8 bases in the middle. The CDR3 is 13 residues long.

This sequence joins TRBV30 and TRBJ1-1; no firm D call. CDR3 size: 13 residues. Trimming stripped 1 base from V and 4 bases from J, with 10 bases between. In germline, CDR1 is GTSNPN, CDR2 SVGIG (reference sequence). The CDR3 DNA reads TGTGCCTGGAGTGAAATCGGTGGCACTGAAGCTTTCTTT. Protein product: CAWSEIGGTEAFF.

The chain carries TRBV5-8 and TRBJ2-1; D might be TRBD1 or TRBD2, each matching 6 bases. This CDR3 comprises 15 residues. Germline CDR1 SGHTS, CDR2 YDEGEE. The V gene lost 0 bases and the J gene lost 5 bases, with 12 bases spanning the gap. This CDR3 is CASSLVGGVDNEQFF. CDR3 in DNA: TGTGCCAGCAGCTTGGTGGGGGGCGTGGACAATGAGCAGTTCTTC.

The chain has TRBV10-3 and TRBJ1-5; 8 nucleotides align to TRBD1. The CDR3 extends over 13 amino acids. Germline V gene data show CDR1 as ENHRY and CDR2 as SYGVKD. Germline trimming cut 6 bases from V and 7 bases from J; bases unmatched to any gene: 5. The CDR3 sequence: CAIRGDRQQPQHF. As DNA, the CDR3 is TGTGCCATCAGGGGGGACAGGCAACAGCCCCAGCATTTT.

The chain employs TRBV7-3 and TRBJ1-6; D ambiguous. Germline CDR1 SGHTA, CDR2 FQGTGA. The CDR3 is made up of 14 amino acids. Trimming took 5 bases from V and 0 from J, leaving 5 bases between them. In DNA form, the CDR3 reads TGTGCCAGCAGCCGGGACTCCTATAATTCACCCCTCCACTTT. Its translation: CASSRDSYNSPLHF.

A single count supports this clone. This chain joins TRBV9 and TRBJ1-3; TRBD1 is a possible D gene (6 bases). The germline V gene encodes CDR1 SGDLS and CDR2 YYNGEE. CDR3 length equals 14 residues. V dropped 6 bases and J dropped 4 bases, with 14 bases sitting between them. The CDR3 reads CASKGEGRGNTIYF. The CDR3 DNA is TGTGCCAGCAAGGGGGAGGGGAGGGGAAACACCATATATTTT.

The genes are TRBV27 and TRBJ2-1, with 10 bases that match TRBD2. J was trimmed by 4 bases and V by 5 bases; bases with no gene match: 8. CDR1 and CDR2 from the germline V gene are MNHEY and SMNVEV (reference sequence). This CDR3 is built from 16 residues. CDR3 sequence reads: CASSLRTSGMYNEQFF. The DNA of the CDR3 is TGTGCCAGCAGTCTCCGGACTAGCGGAATGTACAATGAGCAGTTCTTC.

This chain connects TRBV2 to TRBJ2-1; D gene ambiguous. The CDR3 runs 13 residues. Germline assignment: CDR1 SNHLY and CDR2 FYNNEI. V dropped 3 bases and J dropped 10 bases, with 13 bases sitting between them. The DNA for the CDR3 is TGTGCCAGCAGTGAGTCTACCTTCGGAGAGCAGTTCTTC. The encoded protein is CASSESTFGEQFF. Drawing the rest from reference TRBV2 and TRBJ2-1, the complete variable domain is EPEVTQTPSHQVTQMGQEVILRCVPISNHLYFYWYRQILGQKVEFLVSFYNNEISEKSEIFDDQFSVERPDGSNFTLKIRSTKLEDSAMYFCASSESTFGEQFFGPGTRLTVL.

The chain has TRBV18 and TRBJ2-3, with D possibly TRBD2 on 5 matching bases. CDR1 is KGHSH, CDR2 LQKENI, per germline. V was shortened by 3 bases and J by 0 bases, with 16 bases between the two germline ends. The CDR3 is made up of 17 amino acids. CDR3 protein: CASSPVRSGPSTDTQYF. CDR3 DNA: TGTGCCAGCTCACCGGTTCGGAGCGGCCCTAGCACAGATACGCAGTATTTT. Drawing the rest from reference TRBV18 and TRBJ2-3, the complete variable domain is NAGVMQNPRHLVRRRGQEARLRCSPMKGHSHVYWYRQLPEEGLKFMVYLQKENIIDESGMPKERFSAEFPKEGPSILRIQQVVRGDSAAYFCASSPVRSGPSTDTQYFGPGTRLTVL.

In the case of this clone: One junction end disagrees with the germline gene, perhaps due to a read error. Additional DNA sequences in this sample encode the identical CDR3. The rearrangement uses TRBV7-2 and TRBJ2-2; perhaps TRBD2 as D (5 bases). The CDR3 runs 16 residues. From germline, CDR1 is SGHTA and CDR2 FQGNSA. The CDR3 DNA reads as TGCGCCAGCAAGTTCCGTGGCGGGTCCATCACCGGGGAGCTGTTTTTT. Residues: CASKFRGGSITGELFF.